This T cell receptor beta chain was found in a study of blood T cell repertoires in COVID-19. Measured with immunoSEQ multiplex PCR; TCRdb has only the in-frame clones, and not every one. The repertoire holds 270,000 or so clones, with 85% as singletons. V trimming: 9 bases; J trimming: 6 bases; junction bases outside the gene matches: 6. Germline CDR1 reads LNHDA; CDR2 reads SQIVND (reference sequence). The CDR3 is 13 residues long. This TCR derives from a human donor in a cohort sampled during active COVID-19. Sequenced input: peripheral blood. This chain uses TRBV19 with TRBJ1-5; 9 nucleotides match TRBD1. CDR3 nucleotides: TGTGCCAGCCAACAGGGGGCGGTTCAGCCCCAGCATTTT. Translating it yields CASQQGAVQPQHF.